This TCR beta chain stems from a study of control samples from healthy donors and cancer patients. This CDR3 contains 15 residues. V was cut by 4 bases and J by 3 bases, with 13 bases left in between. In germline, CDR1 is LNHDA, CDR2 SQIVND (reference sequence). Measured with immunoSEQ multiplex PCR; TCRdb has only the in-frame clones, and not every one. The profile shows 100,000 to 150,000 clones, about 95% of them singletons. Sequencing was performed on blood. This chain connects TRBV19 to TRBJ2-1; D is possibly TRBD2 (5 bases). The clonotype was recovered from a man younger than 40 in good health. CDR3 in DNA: TGTGCCAGTAGTACATCCTGGACTGTCTACAATGAGCAGTTCTTC. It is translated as CASSTSWTVYNEQFF.